A single sample gave rise to the 7 T cell receptor beta chains below, sequenced in a study of blood T cell repertoires in COVID-19. Profiled with immunoSEQ multiplex PCR; TCRdb holds only in-frame clones, not every one. Of tens of thousands of clones listed, approximately 83% are singletons. Sequences were obtained from peripheral blood. All receptors come from a man between 40 and 49 years old with COVID-19, enrolled during active disease.

V is TRBV2 and J is TRBJ2-7; D gene unclear. CDR1 and CDR2 (germline): SNHLY, FYNNEI. V was pared by 7 bases and J by 2 bases, with 15 bases between. The CDR3 loop spans 14 amino acids. As DNA, the CDR3 is TGTGCCAGCACCCCACCTCACGGAGCCTACGAGCAGTACTTC. Encoded protein: CASTPPHGAYEQYF. Using reference TRBV2 and TRBJ2-7 for the parts outside the CDR3, the full variable domain is EPEVTQTPSHQVTQMGQEVILRCVPISNHLYFYWYRQILGQKVEFLVSFYNNEISEKSEIFDDQFSVERPDGSNFTLKIRSTKLEDSAMYFCASTPPHGAYEQYFGPGTRLTVT.

CDR3 DNA: TGTGCCAGCAGTGCCGGGAGGGGCGACTATGGCTACACCTTC. This sequence encodes CASSAGRGDYGYTF. The chain couples TRBV3-1 (or the pseudogene TRBV3-2) to TRBJ1-2; D perhaps matches TRBD1 (5 bases). Germline V CDR1 and CDR2: LGHDT, YNNKEL (reference sequence). The ends were cut back, 6 bases at V and 3 bases at J, with 14 bases in the middle. The length of the CDR3 is 14 residues.

The chain has TRBV2 and TRBJ1-4; 8 bases are shared with TRBD1. CDR3 length: 15 amino acids. CDR1 and CDR2 (germline): SNHLY, FYNNEI. The V and J ends lost 7 bases and 10 bases, in that order; junction bases with no gene match: 14. The CDR3 sequence is CASTSGQGGEGKLFF. In DNA, the CDR3 is TGTGCCAGCACCTCCGGACAGGGAGGAGAGGGAAAACTGTTTTTT.

V gene TRBV5-1 combines with J gene TRBJ2-3; TRBD2 might be the D (6 bases). The CDR3 is made up of 16 amino acids. Trimming took off 0 bases at V and 5 bases at J, with 16 bases between the two ends. The germline V gene encodes CDR1 SGHRS and CDR2 YFSETQ. CDR3 nucleotides: TGCGCCAGCAGCTTGGCCTTAGCGGAGAACATAGATACGCAGTATTTT. This gives the protein CASSLALAENIDTQYF.

The chain couples TRBV6-5 to TRBJ1-5, with 9 bases lining up with TRBD1. The CDR3 loop spans 15 amino acids. The germline gives CDR1 MNHEY, CDR2 SVGAGI. The ends lost 6 bases at V and 6 bases at J; junction bases unmatched: 9. The CDR3 DNA reads TGTGCCAGCAGACGGGACAGGGAAGTTGGTCAGCCCCAGCATTTT. Translation gives CASRRDREVGQPQHF.

The V gene is TRBV7-5, the J gene TRBJ1-4; the table's D gene call, TRBD1, was not cross checked with the DNA. TRBV7-5 is marked as a pseudogene. The length of the CDR3 is 16 residues. CDR3 in amino acids: CVRSPDPGTAMEKLFF. The CDR3 DNA sequence: TGTGTCAGAAGCCCCGATCCCGGGACAGCAATGGAAAAACTGTTTTTT.

The chain uses TRBV2 and TRBJ1-5; no definite D call. Germline CDR1 is SNHLY and CDR2 is FYNNEI. V was clipped by 2 bases and J by 4 bases, with 12 bases between them. The CDR3 runs 15 residues. CDR3 sequence (DNA): TGTGCCAGCAGTGAATCGGGAGCAAGGAATCAGCCCCAGCATTTT. It encodes CASSESGARNQPQHF.